Shown below are 32 T cell receptor beta chains from a single sample sequenced in a study of low-dose radiotherapy and immunotherapy resistance in tumors. TRAV- and TRBV-specific primers primed first-strand cDNA, covering alpha and beta chains. The authors amplified TCRs for 20 to 25 PCR cycles with a constant-region primer and a V-primer adapter. TCRdb analysed the reads with MiXCR anew, one entry per CDR3 protein. The table records roughly 38,000 distinct CDR3 sequences, around 21% of them present only once. Time point given: after trial treatment. The sample's treatment: LDRT plus nivolumab, ipilimumab, low-dose cyclophosphamide and aspirin (RACIN trial). Source: PBMCs, taken after low-dose radiotherapy plus immunotherapy. The receptors stem from a female donor with ovarian cancer.

Ten or more counts support this clonotype. This sequence joins TRBV27 and TRBJ2-7, with 11 positions matching TRBD2. CDR1 is MNHEY, CDR2 SMNVEV, per germline (reference sequence). The CDR3 consists of 14 residues. Trimming cost V 5 bases and J 3 bases; bases outside gene matches: 3. Here the CDR3 reads CASSPGLAVYEQYF. CDR3 nucleotide sequence: TGTGCCAGCAGTCCGGGACTAGCGGTCTACGAGCAGTACTTC.

The chain uses TRBV27 and TRBJ2-3; weak D call: TRBD2 (5 bases). Germline CDR1 is MNHEY and CDR2 is SMNVEV (reference sequence). This CDR3 contains 14 residues. V was shortened by 7 bases and J by 0 bases, with 11 bases between the two germline ends. The CDR3 nucleotides read TGTGCCAGCAAGGGCAGGACTAGCACAGATACGCAGTATTTT. Its translation: CASKGRTSTDTQYF.

This chain joins TRBV19 and TRBJ2-3, with D tentatively TRBD1 (5 bases). This CDR3 is 12 amino acids long. V dropped 3 bases and J dropped 6 bases, with 7 bases sitting between them. Germline-derived CDR1 and CDR2 are LNHDA and SQIVND (reference sequence). The CDR3 sequence: CASSMDIDTQYF. In nucleotides, the CDR3 is TGTGCCAGTAGTATGGACATTGATACGCAGTATTTT.

This clonotype was seen many times. J is TRBJ2-7 and V is TRBV6-1; no definite D call. CDR3 length equals 13 residues. Germline CDR1 reads MNHNS; CDR2 reads SASEGT. The V end lost 4 bases, the J end lost 2 bases, and 9 bases lay between the germline ends. The CDR3 protein is CASSVGMTYEQYF. DNA for the CDR3: TGTGCCAGCAGTGTGGGTATGACCTACGAGCAGTACTTC.

This clonotype is labeled medium-sized. The chain combines TRBV5-6 with TRBJ2-7, with D perhaps matching TRBD1 (5 bases). CDR1 SGHDT and CDR2 YYEEEE come from the germline V gene. With 0 bases removed from V and 4 bases from J, the gap between germline ends came to 14 bases. This CDR3 has 15 amino acids. The CDR3 DNA sequence: TGTGCCAGCAGCTTGGTATTGACAGAGAAGTACGAGCAGTACTTC. The encoded protein is CASSLVLTEKYEQYF.

The chain carries TRBV6-1 and TRBJ2-2; D is undetermined. The germline V gene encodes CDR1 MNHNS and CDR2 SASEGT. Deletions cut 4 bases from V and 1 base from J, with 7 bases between. The CDR3 is made up of 14 amino acids. The DNA for the CDR3 is TGTGCCAGCAGTGTACCACTGAACACCGGGGAGCTGTTTTTT. Amino acids: CASSVPLNTGELFF.

At least ten counts were recorded for this clonotype. The DNA of the CDR3 is TGTGCCAGCAGCCCCTCCCCAACAGGGGCGGTTGGTGGCTACACCTTC. Translated: CASSPSPTGAVGGYTF. The chain couples TRBV9 to TRBJ1-2, with 7 nucleotides matching TRBD1. The CDR3 extends over 16 amino acids. In germline, CDR1 is SGDLS, CDR2 YYNGEE. The junction had 16 bases not matched to a gene; V was cut back by 4 bases and J by 7 bases.

The chain recombines TRBV9 with TRBJ2-3, with D hard to call. Trimming cost V 5 bases and J 2 bases, with 9 bases left between them. Per the germline V gene, CDR1 is SGDLS and CDR2 is YYNGEE. CDR3 size: 13 residues. CDR3 DNA sequence: TGTGCCAGCAGAGGAACTAACACAGATACGCAGTATTTT. This codes for CASRGTNTDTQYF.

This clonotype has ten or more counts. The genes are TRBV12-3 or TRBV12-4 and TRBJ2-1, with TRBD2 matching 8 bases. The V and J ends lost 8 bases and 2 bases, in that order; junction bases with no gene match: 2. The CDR3 is 13 residues long. Written as DNA, the CDR3 is TGTGCCAGCCGGGGGGGTACCTACAATGAGCAGTTCTTC. Residues: CASRGGTYNEQFF.

The sample holds many counts of this clonotype. The CDR3 reads CAWSVSSLSQPQHF. In nucleotides, the CDR3 is TGTGCCTGGAGTGTATCCAGTCTCAGTCAGCCCCAGCATTTT. The V and J genes are TRBV30 and TRBJ1-5; D is unresolved. V lost 0 bases and J lost 6, with 12 bases in between. CDR1 is GTSNPN and CDR2 is SVGIG in the germline V gene (reference sequence). This CDR3 is built from 14 residues.

This clonotype was counted ten times or more. V and J are TRBV4-1 and TRBJ1-3; 8 nucleotides match TRBD1. Losses at the gene ends were 0 bases for V and 2 bases for J; bases not matched to a gene: 3. Germline CDR1 MGHRA, CDR2 YSYEKL. The length of the CDR3 is 16 residues. The CDR3 sequence is CASSQDEQGAGNTIYF. The CDR3 nucleotides read TGCGCCAGCAGCCAAGATGAACAGGGGGCTGGAAACACCATATATTTT.

Worth noting for this clonotype: At one boundary the junction diverges from the germline segment, which might be a read error. The rearrangement joins TRBV5-3 to TRBJ1-1; perhaps TRBD1 as D (5 bases). TRBV5-3 belongs to the ORF category, with a function that is uncertain. The CDR3 has 13 residues. The CDR3 sequence: CASSLAGETEAFF. CDR3 coding DNA: TGTGCCAGCAGCTTGGCGGGGGAAACTGAAGCTTTCTTT.

The rearrangement uses TRBV6-5 and TRBJ2-3, with D possibly matching TRBD1 (6 bases). Deletions cut 5 bases from V and 2 bases from J, with 20 bases between. There are 17 residues in the CDR3. The V gene's germline CDR1 is MNHEY and CDR2 SVGAGI. Here the CDR3 DNA reads TGTGCCAGCAGTCCTCTCGATTTCAGGGGTCCCACAGATACGCAGTATTTT. Its translation: CASSPLDFRGPTDTQYF.

The J gene is TRBJ2-1, the V gene TRBV6-4; D is possibly TRBD2 (5 bases). There are 13 residues in the CDR3. Deletions cut 6 bases from V and 7 bases from J, with 13 bases between. Per the germline V gene, CDR1 is MRHNA and CDR2 is SNTAGT. The CDR3 spells CASSATRLNEQFF. Here the CDR3 DNA reads TGTGCCAGCAGCGCCACTAGGCTAAATGAGCAGTTCTTC.

This clonotype was counted only a few times. V is TRBV28 and J is TRBJ2-3, with TRBD2 identical over 7 bases. The CDR3 has 15 residues. J gave up 3 bases and V 6 bases, and 9 bases lay outside the gene matches. Germline CDR1 reads MDHEN; CDR2 reads SYDVKM. The CDR3 protein is CASSPLAGATDTQYF. Written as DNA, the CDR3 is TGTGCCAGCAGCCCCCTTGCGGGAGCTACAGATACGCAGTATTTT.

Many counts were recorded for this clonotype. CDR3 amino acids: CASNIQGFSYEQYF. CDR3 coding DNA: TGCGCCAGCAATATACAGGGTTTTAGCTACGAGCAGTACTTC. This chain uses TRBV10-2 with TRBJ2-7; tentative D call: TRBD1 (6 bases). The CDR3 loop spans 14 amino acids. Germline CDR1 and CDR2: WSHSY and SAAADI. Trimming removed 7 bases at V and 3 bases at J, with 16 bases between.

This clonotype has ten or more counts. CDR3: CSVERGAQVSNEQFF. The CDR3 coding sequence is TGCAGCGTTGAGAGGGGGGCACAGGTTTCCAATGAGCAGTTCTTC. The J gene is TRBJ2-1, the V gene TRBV29-1; D is perhaps TRBD1 or TRBD2 (6 bases each). This CDR3 comprises 15 residues. The V and J ends lost 3 bases and 6 bases respectively, with 18 bases between them. The V gene's germline CDR1 is SQVTM and CDR2 ANQGSEA.

This clonotype was detected many times. The rearrangement uses TRBV30 and TRBJ2-5; D is unclear. Germline values: CDR1 GTSNPN, CDR2 SVGIG (reference sequence). V was pared by 3 bases and J by 8 bases, with 16 bases between. The CDR3 spans 13 residues. The CDR3 nucleotides read TGTGCCTGGAGGGCCAAGGGATCGACAACCCAGTACTTC. As protein: CAWRAKGSTTQYF.

The rearrangement joins TRBV5-1 to TRBJ2-5; 8 bases fit TRBD2. The CDR3 loop spans 16 amino acids. V lost 4 bases to trimming and J lost 4 bases; unmatched junction nucleotides: 12. Germline lookup yields CDR1 SGHRS and CDR2 YFSETQ. The CDR3 DNA sequence: TGCGCCAGCAGCCAAGATCCCACGGGACTAGTAGAGACCCAGTACTTC. Translating gives CASSQDPTGLVETQYF.

This chain uses TRBV24-1 with TRBJ2-1, with 8 bases lining up with TRBD2. Germline-derived CDR1 and CDR2 are KGHDR and SFDVKD. J lost 8 bases, V lost 5 bases, and 7 bases had no gene match. This CDR3 is built from 14 residues. CDR3 region: CATSGSSGSYEQFF. The CDR3 DNA follows: TGTGCCACCAGTGGGTCGAGCGGGAGCTATGAGCAGTTCTTC.

Only a few counts were recorded for this clonotype. The chain links TRBV4-2 to TRBJ2-5; TRBD2 aligns across 7 bases. V was clipped by 0 bases and J by 2 bases; unmatched bases: 6. The CDR3 consists of 16 residues. The germline gives CDR1 LGHNA, CDR2 YNFKEQ. CDR3 sequence reads: CASSQDAGAGQETQYF. DNA for the CDR3: TGTGCCAGCAGCCAAGATGCGGGAGCAGGTCAAGAGACCCAGTACTTC.

The chain couples TRBV5-4 to TRBJ2-1; D is ambiguous. This CDR3 region has 14 residues. Trimming shortened V by 0 bases and J by 1 base, and 5 bases separated the two germline ends. Germline V gene lookup returns CDR1 SGHNT and CDR2 YYREEE (reference sequence). The CDR3 spells CASSLAGSYNEQFF. Here the CDR3 DNA reads TGTGCCAGCAGCTTGGCCGGTTCCTACAATGAGCAGTTCTTC.

This clonotype has at least ten counts. The V gene is TRBV6-1, the J gene TRBJ2-1; D may be TRBD1 or TRBD2 (5 bases each). This CDR3 comprises 15 residues. Per germline, CDR1 MNHNS and CDR2 SASEGT. V was trimmed by 5 bases and J by 3 bases, leaving 14 bases between them. The CDR3 spells CASSLPRGLYNEQFF. CDR3 nucleotides: TGTGCCAGCAGTCTCCCACGGGGCCTCTACAATGAGCAGTTCTTC.

This clonotype was counted at least ten times. This chain uses TRBV28 with TRBJ2-7; D is unresolved. CDR1 and CDR2 from the germline V gene are MDHEN and SYDVKM. V was clipped by 6 bases and J by 0 bases, with 12 bases between them. This CDR3 region has 14 residues. CDR3 sequence (DNA): TGTGCCAGCAGCTCCCCCGGTAGCTCCTACGAGCAGTACTTC. Its translation: CASSSPGSSYEQYF.

The chain is built from TRBV10-3 and TRBJ2-7; 9 nucleotides line up with TRBD1. The germline V gene has CDR1 ENHRY and CDR2 SYGVKD. The CDR3 runs 12 residues. The J segment lost 3 bases and the V segment lost 6 bases, leaving 0 bases of the junction unmatched. The CDR3 sequence: CAIRGQGYEQYF. CDR3 DNA: TGTGCCATCAGGGGACAGGGCTACGAGCAGTACTTC.

The chain has TRBV28 and TRBJ2-7; 7 nucleotides match TRBD1. The CDR3 runs to 14 residues. V lost 4 bases, J lost 2 bases, and 5 bases stayed unmatched. Germline lookup yields CDR1 MDHEN and CDR2 SYDVKM. The CDR3 here is CASSSGTEPYEQYF. The CDR3 DNA sequence: TGTGCCAGCAGTTCCGGGACAGAACCCTACGAGCAGTACTTC.

This clonotype turned up a few times. The chain joins TRBV6-5 to TRBJ2-1; the D gene is possibly TRBD2 (6 bases). Germline CDR1 is MNHEY and CDR2 is SVGAGI. There are 17 residues in the CDR3. V gave up 0 bases and J gave up 8 bases, with 20 bases separating them. In DNA form, the CDR3 reads TGTGCCAGCAGTTACTCTTTGTCGCTAGCGACTTCGGATGAGCAGTTCTTC. It translates to CASSYSLSLATSDEQFF.

Only a few counts were recorded for this clonotype. The chain combines TRBV28 with TRBJ2-1; 7 nucleotides match TRBD1. From germline, CDR1 is MDHEN and CDR2 SYDVKM. The CDR3 spans 14 residues. V dropped 5 bases and J dropped 7; count of bases not matched to a gene: 8. In nucleotides, the CDR3 is TGTGCCAGCAGTACGGCTGGCAGGGGGAATGAGCAGTTCTTC. Amino acids: CASSTAGRGNEQFF.

The table lists this clonotype with many counts. The chain carries TRBV1 and TRBJ2-3. TRBV1 is a documented pseudogene. The CDR3 is 12 residues long. The CDR3 region is CTSRIDQYTQYF. In DNA form, the CDR3 reads TGCACCAGCAGAATAGACCAATATACGCAGTATTTT.

This clonotype was seen ten or more times. The J gene is TRBJ2-2, the V gene TRBV19; D unclear. Germline values: CDR1 LNHDA, CDR2 SQIVND (reference sequence). V was trimmed by 1 base and J by 3 bases, leaving 18 bases between them. There are 18 residues in the CDR3. The CDR3 reads CASSIGDGSLGYTGELFF. For the CDR3, the DNA is TGTGCCAGTAGTATAGGGGATGGATCCCTCGGGTACACCGGGGAGCTGTTTTTT.

This clonotype has a count of ten or more. The chain employs TRBV7-9 and TRBJ2-2; D not resolved. The V end was cut by 1 base, the J end by 7 bases, with 7 bases between. The CDR3 is 13 residues long. In germline, CDR1 is SEHNR, CDR2 FQNEAQ (reference sequence). The CDR3 region is CASSLGRFGELFF. CDR3 bases: TGTGCCAGCAGCTTAGGGCGGTTCGGGGAGCTGTTTTTT.

This clonotype has at least ten counts. The V call is TRBV6-8, the J call TRBJ2-2, with 9 bases matching TRBD1. The germline V gene has CDR1 MNHGY and CDR2 SAAAGT. The CDR3 is 16 residues long. Trimming cost V 10 bases and J 0 bases; bases outside gene matches: 9. The chain's CDR3 is CANSGQGPPNTGELFF. CDR3 nucleotide sequence: TGTGCCAACTCGGGACAGGGACCACCGAACACCGGGGAGCTGTTTTTT.